Below, one T cell receptor (beta chain) is given with its context. Its cognate antigen has yet to be identified. No per-base quality is available; no much larger clone lies one base away. The sample's time point, from its label and the paper: about 28 days (+/-7) after the second vaccine dose. Because spike-specific TCR depth and breadth did not differ between the two schedules, AZD1222 recipients who got a second dose at roughly 4 weeks were pooled with those who got a second dose at roughly 12 weeks. Vaccinee samples were obtained from the UK trials COV001 and COV002, which included a single-blind randomized controlled phase 2/3 trial of AZD1222 (ChAdOx1 nCoV-19) in healthy adults. Trial participant PBMC samples were collected at day 0 and day 28 after the second dose for TCRbeta chain sequencing. CDR1 and CDR2 are read off the germline V gene as SNHLY and FYNNEI. Relative to germline, V is 1 base shorter and J is 2 bases shorter, with 9 bases between their ends. The CDR3 contains 15 residues, cysteine and phenylalanine counted. The kept DNA is CDR3 alone, 45 bases in frame from the first base.

The data were obtained in a study of T cell responses to AZD1222 COVID-19 vaccine listed by TCRdb under 2021. Context from the whole study: A total of approximately 240 trial participants underwent TCR sequencing, of whom 200 to 220 had received two doses of AZD1222 and 26 had received two doses of the MenACWY control vaccine. Trial participants were enrolled by age into 18-55, 56-69 and 70-plus year subgroups, with roughly 160, 29 and 62 TCR-sequenced participants respectively. The paper's findings and limits, for the study overall: The vaccine-associated CD4 TCRs covered the entire spike protein, and the dominant responses fell in regions 160-218 and 743-854. The 56-69-year group was small, and its depth increase did not reach significance, likely because of low power. After two AZD1222 doses, spike-specific TCR breadth and depth were significantly higher than at day 0 and than in MenACWY recipients. Conclusions about previously exposed vaccinees are limited, since just 5 or 6 AZD1222 recipients were seropositive for SARS-CoV-2 at baseline. Reportedly, almost half of the unique spike-specific TCRs recognized epitopes lying outside the regions that are mutated in the B.1.351 and B.1.1.7 variants. Because no day 14 peak-response samples were available, repertoires were characterized only after the peak T cell response. Participants were mostly white British and included more females than males, and it was suggested by the authors that clonal diversity may have been underestimated.

The CDR3 regions of human TCRbeta chains were analyzed by immunosequencing. On the study's bioinformatics: Repertoire TCRs were checked for matches against a reference library of SARS-CoV-2-specific TCRs that had been generated using the MIRA antigen-specificity platform. Breadth was defined as the fraction of unique TCRs that were SARS-CoV-2-associated. Depth was defined as the fraction of total T cells that were SARS-CoV-2-associated. Using the MIRA data, every spike-specific TCR was mapped to the spike region that the TCR reacted to and assigned to either a CD4 or a CD8 class. Log10-transformed breadth and depth values were compared by one-way ANOVA with Sidak's multiple comparisons tests. The table was pulled from immuneACCESS by TCRdb, which kept in-frame rearrangements only. Such tables lose some clones; where checked, under half of the loss comes from unresolved V genes, and the rest has no known cause. Clonal size and the V and J genes are those of that table, whereas D and trimming came from the DNA. This sample has around 130,000 clones in its table, and 88% of those were observed once. Over 5% of the sample comes from the top ten.

The V and J segments used are TRBV2 and TRBJ1-5; the D segment cannot be called with confidence. The receptor's source is an adult who received the AZD1222 COVID-19 vaccine. This sample comprised peripheral blood, obtained 28 days after the second AZD1222 dose. The CDR3 amino acid sequence is: CASSEVQARNQPQHF. The sequenced DNA is TGTGCCAGCAGTGAAGTCCAGGCGCGCAATCAGCCCCAGCATTTT.